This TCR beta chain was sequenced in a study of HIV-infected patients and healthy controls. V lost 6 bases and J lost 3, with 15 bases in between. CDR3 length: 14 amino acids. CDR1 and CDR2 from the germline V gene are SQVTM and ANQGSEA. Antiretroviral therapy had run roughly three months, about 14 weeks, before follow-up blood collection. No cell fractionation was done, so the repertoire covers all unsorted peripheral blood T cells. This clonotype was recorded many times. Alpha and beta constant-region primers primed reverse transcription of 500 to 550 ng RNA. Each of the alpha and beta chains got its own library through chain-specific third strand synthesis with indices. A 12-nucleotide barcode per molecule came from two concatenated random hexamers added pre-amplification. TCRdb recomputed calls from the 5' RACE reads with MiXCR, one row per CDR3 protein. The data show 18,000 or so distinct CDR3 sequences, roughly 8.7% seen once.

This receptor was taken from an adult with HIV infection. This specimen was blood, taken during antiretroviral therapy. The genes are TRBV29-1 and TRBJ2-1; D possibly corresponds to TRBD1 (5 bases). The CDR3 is CSVDTPGHYNEQFF. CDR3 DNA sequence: TGCAGCGTGGACACACCGGGTCACTACAATGAGCAGTTCTTC.